The rows below give T cell receptor beta chains drawn from one sample of a study of blood T cell repertoires in COVID-19. Measured with immunoSEQ multiplex PCR; TCRdb has only the in-frame clones, and not every one. The sample has about 250,000 clones; 70% to 90% are singletons. The sample taken for sequencing was PBMCs or T cells enriched from blood (not recorded which). The receptors were gathered from a woman between 45 and 60 years old who had recovered from COVID-19. CDR3s include the opening cysteine and the closing phenylalanine or tryptophan. The order of the fields is V gene, CDR3 length, clone size, D gene, J gene, CDR3 protein, CDR3 DNA. A D gene is named only where the DNA matches it firmly. Clone size, where shown, is once, few, many, or a class for clones that have expanded.

>TRBV29-1|12|NA|TRBD1|TRBJ1-1
CSVTTGGTEAFF
TGCAGCGTAACAACAGGGGGCACTGAAGCTTTCTTT
>TRBV4-1|14|NA|TRBD1|TRBJ1-1
CASSQFPTGSEAFF
TGCGCCAGCAGCCAATTCCCGACAGGGTCTGAAGCTTTCTTT
>TRBV2|13|NA|NA|TRBJ1-2
CASSLVGGQGYTF
TGTGCCAGCAGTCTGGTTGGCGGTCAGGGCTACACCTTC
>TRBV5-1|15|NA|TRBD1|TRBJ2-3
CASSDGQGAADTQYF
TGCGCCAGCAGCGACGGACAGGGGGCTGCAGATACGCAGTATTTT
>TRBV3-1/TRBV3-2|14|NA|TRBD1|TRBJ2-7
CASSHGQASYEQYF
TGTGCCAGCAGCCATGGACAGGCCTCCTACGAGCAGTACTTC
>TRBV7-2|14|once|NA|TRBJ2-1
CASSPRQDTNEQFF
TGTGCCAGCAGCCCCCGTCAGGACACTAATGAGCAGTTCTTC
>TRBV28|14|NA|NA|TRBJ2-7
CASSLEPETYEQYF
TGTGCCAGCAGTTTAGAGCCCGAGACCTACGAGCAGTACTTC
>TRBV9|14|NA|NA|TRBJ1-6
CASSSGSYNSPLHF
TGTGCCAGCAGCTCCGGGTCCTATAATTCACCCCTCCACTTT
>TRBV5-4|14|NA|NA|TRBJ2-7
CASSLVPGALEQYF
TGTGCCAGCAGCTTGGTCCCAGGCGCGCTCGAGCAGTACTTC
>TRBV5-1|14|NA|TRBD2|TRBJ2-3
CASSLGPTSGSSNF
TGCGCCAGCAGCTTGGGCCCCACTAGCGGGAGCTCGAATTTT
>TRBV12-3/TRBV12-4|13|NA|TRBD1|TRBJ2-1
CASTLTGMEEQFF
TGTGCCAGCACCTTGACAGGGATGGAGGAGCAGTTCTTC
>TRBV14|14|NA|TRBD2|TRBJ2-7
CASSQSSGSYEQYF
TGTGCCAGCAGCCAGTCTAGCGGGAGCTACGAGCAGTACTTC
>TRBV4-1|15|NA|NA|TRBJ2-2
CASTTLGERTGELFF
TGCGCCAGCACTACTTTAGGAGAGCGAACCGGGGAGCTGTTTTTT
>TRBV30|14|NA|NA|TRBJ2-3
CAWSVGSGTDTQYF
TGTGCCTGGAGTGTCGGGTCAGGGACAGATACGCAGTATTTT
>TRBV5-1|16|NA|NA|TRBJ2-3
CASSLAALSSTDTQYF
TGCGCCAGCAGCTTGGCCGCACTAAGCTCCACAGATACGCAGTATTTT
>TRBV25-1|16|NA|TRBD2|TRBJ2-3
CASSEAGGRRTDTQYF
TGTGCCAGCAGTGAAGCTGGCGGGAGGAGGACAGATACGCAGTATTTT
>TRBV18|15|NA|TRBD1|TRBJ1-2
CASSPGQGQPYGYTF
TGTGCCAGCTCACCGGGACAGGGCCAGCCCTATGGCTACACCTTC
>TRBV18|16|NA|TRBD1|TRBJ2-7
CASSPGAGGPYDEQYF
TGTGCCAGCTCACCAGGGGCAGGGGGCCCGTACGACGAGCAGTACTTC
>TRBV5-6|13|NA|NA|TRBJ2-5
CASSLGSQETQYF
TGTGCCAGCAGCTTGGGCAGCCAAGAGACCCAGTACTTC
>TRBV27|15|NA|TRBD2|TRBJ2-5
CASSLGTRTQETQYF
TGTGCCAGCAGTCTAGGGACTAGGACACAAGAGACCCAGTACTTC
>TRBV7-7|15|once|TRBD2|TRBJ2-1
CASSLREGEMNEQFF
TGTGCTAGCAGCTTACGGGAGGGCGAAATGAATGAGCAGTTCTTC
>TRBV18|17|NA|TRBD1|TRBJ1-3
CASSPTGTGGAVHTIYF
TGTGCCAGCTCACCCACCGGGACAGGGGGAGCGGTCCACACCATATATTTT
>TRBV30|13|NA|TRBD1|TRBJ2-5
CASTPGQSETQYF
TGTGCCTCTACTCCGGGACAGTCCGAGACCCAGTACTTC